Included here is one T cell receptor beta chain sequence, with context. The sample originates from a study of blood T cell repertoires in COVID-19. At the level of the study: PBMCs, B-cell-depleted T cells, or T cells provided the cDNA or gDNA that made up the material.

In the original processing: Amplification with reference gene primers provided the estimates of nucleated cell counts. Method: immunoSEQ multiplex PCR; TCRdb's copy keeps in-frame clones and lacks some. The D gene and trimming were derived from the DNA, and the V and J assignments and clone size from that table. The sample yields over 130,000 clones, around 86% seen once. The CDR3 length is 14 residues. Germline CDR1 reads SGHRS; CDR2 reads YFSETQ. Trimming stripped 7 bases from V and 5 bases from J, with 16 bases between. The clonotype comes from a man in his 70s with acute or convalescent COVID-19. The V and J genes are TRBV5-1 and TRBJ2-1; D possibly corresponds to TRBD1 (6 bases). The sample consisted of peripheral blood. The CDR3 region has the DNA TGCGCCAGCGGCGACGGGACACCCCACAATGAGCAGTTCTTC. It encodes CASGDGTPHNEQFF.